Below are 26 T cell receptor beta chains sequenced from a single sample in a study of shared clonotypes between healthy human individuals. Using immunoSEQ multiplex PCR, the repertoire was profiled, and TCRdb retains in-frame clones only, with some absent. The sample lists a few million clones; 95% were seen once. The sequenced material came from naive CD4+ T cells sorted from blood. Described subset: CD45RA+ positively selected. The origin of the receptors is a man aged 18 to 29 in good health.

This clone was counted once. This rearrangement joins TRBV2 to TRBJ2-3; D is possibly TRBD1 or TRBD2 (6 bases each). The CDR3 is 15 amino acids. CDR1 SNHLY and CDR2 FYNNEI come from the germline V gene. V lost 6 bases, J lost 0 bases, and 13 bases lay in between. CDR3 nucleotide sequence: TGTGCCAGCAGGGAGGGGGGCCAGAGCACAGATACGCAGTATTTT. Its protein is CASREGGQSTDTQYF.

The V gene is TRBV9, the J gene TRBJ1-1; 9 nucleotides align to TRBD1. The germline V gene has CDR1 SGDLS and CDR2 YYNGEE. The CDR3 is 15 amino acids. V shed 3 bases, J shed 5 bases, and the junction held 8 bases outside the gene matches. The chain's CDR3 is CASSETGTGWTEAFF. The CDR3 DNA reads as TGTGCCAGCAGCGAGACTGGGACAGGGTGGACTGAAGCTTTCTTT.

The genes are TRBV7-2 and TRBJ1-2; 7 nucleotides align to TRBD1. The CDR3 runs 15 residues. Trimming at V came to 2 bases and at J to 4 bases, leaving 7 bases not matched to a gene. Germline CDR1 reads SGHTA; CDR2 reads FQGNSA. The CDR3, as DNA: TGTGCCAGCAGCTTAAGGGCAGGGGGAGTCTATGGCTACACCTTC. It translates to CASSLRAGGVYGYTF.

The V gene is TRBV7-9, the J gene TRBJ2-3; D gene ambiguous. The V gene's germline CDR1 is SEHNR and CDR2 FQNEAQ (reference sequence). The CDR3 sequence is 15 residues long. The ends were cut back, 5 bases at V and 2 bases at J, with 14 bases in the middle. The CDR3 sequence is CASSQQPPPTDTQYF. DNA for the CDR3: TGTGCCAGCAGCCAGCAGCCTCCCCCCACAGATACGCAGTATTTT. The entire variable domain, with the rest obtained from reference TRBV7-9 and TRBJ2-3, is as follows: DTGVSQNPRHKITKRGQNVTFRCDPISEHNRLYWYRQTLGQGPEFLTYFQNEAQLEKSRLLSDRFSAERPKGSFSTLEIQRTEQGDSAMYLCASSQQPPPTDTQYFGPGTRLTVL.

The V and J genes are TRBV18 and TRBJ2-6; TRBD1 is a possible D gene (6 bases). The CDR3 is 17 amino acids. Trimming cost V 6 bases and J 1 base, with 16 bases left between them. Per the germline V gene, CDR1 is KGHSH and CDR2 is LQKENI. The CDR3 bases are TGTGCCAGCTCCCCGATAGAACAGGGTTCTGGGGCCAACGTCCTGACTTTC. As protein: CASSPIEQGSGANVLTF. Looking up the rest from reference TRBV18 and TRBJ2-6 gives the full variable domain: NAGVMQNPRHLVRRRGQEARLRCSPMKGHSHVYWYRQLPEEGLKFMVYLQKENIIDESGMPKERFSAEFPKEGPSILRIQQVVRGDSAAYFCASSPIEQGSGANVLTFGAGSRLTVL.

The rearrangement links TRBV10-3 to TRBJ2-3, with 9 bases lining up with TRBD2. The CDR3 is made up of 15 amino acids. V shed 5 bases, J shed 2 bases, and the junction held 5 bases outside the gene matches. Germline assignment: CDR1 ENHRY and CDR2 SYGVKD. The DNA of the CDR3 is TGTGCCATCAGTACGACTAGCGGTATCACAGATACGCAGTATTTT. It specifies CAISTTSGITDTQYF.

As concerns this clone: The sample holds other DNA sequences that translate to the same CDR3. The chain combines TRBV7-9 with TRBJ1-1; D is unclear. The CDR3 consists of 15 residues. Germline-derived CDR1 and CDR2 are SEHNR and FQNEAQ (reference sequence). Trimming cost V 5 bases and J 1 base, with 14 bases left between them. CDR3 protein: CASSLDGRRNTEAFF. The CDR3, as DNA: TGTGCCAGCAGCCTCGATGGCCGGAGGAACACTGAAGCTTTCTTT.

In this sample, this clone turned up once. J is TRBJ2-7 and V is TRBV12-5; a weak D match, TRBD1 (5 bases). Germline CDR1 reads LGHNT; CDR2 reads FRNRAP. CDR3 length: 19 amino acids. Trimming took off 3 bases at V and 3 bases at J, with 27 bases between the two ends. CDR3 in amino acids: CASGLIPPKQDILHYEQYF. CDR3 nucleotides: TGTGCTAGTGGTTTAATCCCACCAAAACAGGACATCCTCCACTACGAGCAGTACTTC.

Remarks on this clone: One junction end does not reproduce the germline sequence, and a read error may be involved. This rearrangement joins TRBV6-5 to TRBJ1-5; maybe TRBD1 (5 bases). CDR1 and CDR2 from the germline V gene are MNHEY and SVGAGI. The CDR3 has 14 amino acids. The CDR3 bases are TGTGCCATCAGTGTTGCAGGGTCAGGCCAGCCCCAGCATTTT. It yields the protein CAISVAGSGQPQHF.

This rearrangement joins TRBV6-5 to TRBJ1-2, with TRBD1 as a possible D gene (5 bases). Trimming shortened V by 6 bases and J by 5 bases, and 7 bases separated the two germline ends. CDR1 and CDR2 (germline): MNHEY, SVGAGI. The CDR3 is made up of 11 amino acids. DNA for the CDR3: TGTGCCAGCAGGACAGAATATGGCTACACCTTC. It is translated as CASRTEYGYTF.

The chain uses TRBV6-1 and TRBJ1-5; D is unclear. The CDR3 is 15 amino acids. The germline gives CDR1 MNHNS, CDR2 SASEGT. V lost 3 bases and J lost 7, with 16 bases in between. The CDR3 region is CASSDSRPVGQPQHF. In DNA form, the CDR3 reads TGTGCCAGCAGTGACTCACGGCCGGTTGGGCAGCCCCAGCATTTT.

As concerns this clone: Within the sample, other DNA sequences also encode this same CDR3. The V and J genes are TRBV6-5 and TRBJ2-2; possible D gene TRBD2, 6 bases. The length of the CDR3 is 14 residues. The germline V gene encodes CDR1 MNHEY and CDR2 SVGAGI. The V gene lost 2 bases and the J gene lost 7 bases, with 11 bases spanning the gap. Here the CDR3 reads CASSYLAGSGELFF. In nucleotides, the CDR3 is TGTGCCAGCAGTTACCTCGCGGGGAGCGGGGAGCTGTTTTTT.

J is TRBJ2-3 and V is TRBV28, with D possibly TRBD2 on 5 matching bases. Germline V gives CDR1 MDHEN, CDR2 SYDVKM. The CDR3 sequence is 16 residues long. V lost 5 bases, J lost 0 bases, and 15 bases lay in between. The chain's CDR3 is CASSGRRKSSTDTQYF. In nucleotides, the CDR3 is TGTGCCAGCAGTGGGAGACGGAAATCTAGCACAGATACGCAGTATTTT.

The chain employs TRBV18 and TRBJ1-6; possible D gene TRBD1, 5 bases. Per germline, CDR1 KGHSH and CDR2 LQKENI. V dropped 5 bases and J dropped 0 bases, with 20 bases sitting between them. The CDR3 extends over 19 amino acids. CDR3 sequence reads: CASSSLPVGGTSYNSPLHF. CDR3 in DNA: TGTGCCAGCTCAAGCCTCCCGGTAGGAGGGACCTCCTATAATTCACCCCTCCACTTT.

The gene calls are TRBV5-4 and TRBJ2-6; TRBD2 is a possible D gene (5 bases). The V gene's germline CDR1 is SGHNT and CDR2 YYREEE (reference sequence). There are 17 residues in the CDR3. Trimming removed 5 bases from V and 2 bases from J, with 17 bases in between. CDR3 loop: CASRAMGSGTGANVLTF. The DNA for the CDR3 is TGTGCCAGCAGAGCCATGGGGTCGGGAACTGGGGCCAACGTCCTGACTTTC.

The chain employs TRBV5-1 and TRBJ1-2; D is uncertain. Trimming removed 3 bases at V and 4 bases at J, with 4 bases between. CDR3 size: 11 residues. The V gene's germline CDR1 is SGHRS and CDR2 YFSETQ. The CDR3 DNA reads TGCGCCAGCAGCTATTTCTATGGCTACACCTTC. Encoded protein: CASSYFYGYTF.

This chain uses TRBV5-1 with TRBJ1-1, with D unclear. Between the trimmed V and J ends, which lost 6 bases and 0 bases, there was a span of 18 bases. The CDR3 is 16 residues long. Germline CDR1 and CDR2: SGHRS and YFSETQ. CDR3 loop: CASTPTGDHMNTEAFF. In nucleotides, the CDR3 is TGCGCCAGCACCCCGACCGGGGATCATATGAACACTGAAGCTTTCTTT.

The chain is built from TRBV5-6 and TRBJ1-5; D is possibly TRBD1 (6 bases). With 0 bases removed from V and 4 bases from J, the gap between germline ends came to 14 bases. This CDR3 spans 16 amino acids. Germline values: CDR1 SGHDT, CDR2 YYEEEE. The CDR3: CASSLGPQGGNQPQHF. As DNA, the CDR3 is TGTGCCAGCAGCTTGGGACCACAGGGTGGTAATCAGCCCCAGCATTTT.

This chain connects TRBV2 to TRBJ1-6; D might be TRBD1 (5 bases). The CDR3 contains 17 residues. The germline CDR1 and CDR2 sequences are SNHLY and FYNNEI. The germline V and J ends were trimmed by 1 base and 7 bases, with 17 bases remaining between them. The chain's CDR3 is CASSEGGPAPGNSPLHF. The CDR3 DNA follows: TGTGCCAGCAGTGAAGGGGGACCGGCGCCCGGCAATTCACCCCTCCACTTT.

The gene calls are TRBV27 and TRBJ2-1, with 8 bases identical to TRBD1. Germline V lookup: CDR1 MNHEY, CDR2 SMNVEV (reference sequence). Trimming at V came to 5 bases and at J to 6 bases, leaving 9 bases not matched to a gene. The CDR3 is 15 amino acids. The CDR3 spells CASSTYQGQGNEQFF. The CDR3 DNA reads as TGTGCCAGCAGTACTTACCAAGGACAGGGCAATGAGCAGTTCTTC.

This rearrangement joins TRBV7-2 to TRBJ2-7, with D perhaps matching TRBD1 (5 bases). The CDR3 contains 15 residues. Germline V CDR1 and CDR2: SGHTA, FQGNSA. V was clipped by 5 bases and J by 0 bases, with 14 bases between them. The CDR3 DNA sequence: TGTGCCAGCAGCACCAGGGCCTCGAGCTCCTACGAGCAGTACTTC. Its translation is CASSTRASSSYEQYF.

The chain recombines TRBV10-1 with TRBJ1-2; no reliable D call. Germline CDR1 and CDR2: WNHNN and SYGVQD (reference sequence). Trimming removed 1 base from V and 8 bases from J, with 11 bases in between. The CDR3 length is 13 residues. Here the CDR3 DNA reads TGCGCCAGCAGTGAGTGGGTCGGCGGAGGCTACACCTTC. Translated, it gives CASSEWVGGGYTF.

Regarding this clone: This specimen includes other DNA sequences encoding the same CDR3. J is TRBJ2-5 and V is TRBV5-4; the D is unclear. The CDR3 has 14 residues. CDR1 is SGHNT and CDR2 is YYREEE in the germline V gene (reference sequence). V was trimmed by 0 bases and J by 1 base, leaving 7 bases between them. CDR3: CASSLALTQETQYF. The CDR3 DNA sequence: TGTGCCAGCAGCTTGGCCTTGACCCAAGAGACCCAGTACTTC. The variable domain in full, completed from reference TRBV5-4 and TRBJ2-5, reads ETGVTQSPTHLIKTRGQQVTLRCSSQSGHNTVSWYQQALGQGPQFIFQYYREEENGRGNFPPRFSGLQFPNYSSELNVNALELDDSALYLCASSLALTQETQYFGPGTRLLVL.

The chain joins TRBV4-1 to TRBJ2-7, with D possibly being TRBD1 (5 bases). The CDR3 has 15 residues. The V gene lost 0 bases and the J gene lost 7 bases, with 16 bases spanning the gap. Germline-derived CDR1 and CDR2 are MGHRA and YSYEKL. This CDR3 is CASSQDHPDSPEQYF. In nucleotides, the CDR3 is TGCGCCAGCAGCCAAGATCACCCAGACAGTCCGGAGCAGTACTTC.

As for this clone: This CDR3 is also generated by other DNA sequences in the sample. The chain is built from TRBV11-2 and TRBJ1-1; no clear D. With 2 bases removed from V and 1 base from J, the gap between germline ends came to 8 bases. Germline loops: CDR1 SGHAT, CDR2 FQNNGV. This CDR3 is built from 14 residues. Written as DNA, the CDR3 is TGTGCCAGCAGCTTATCCGCGGGGAACACTGAAGCTTTCTTT. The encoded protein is CASSLSAGNTEAFF. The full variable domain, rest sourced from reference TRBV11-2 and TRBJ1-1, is EAGVAQSPRYKIIEKRQSVAFWCNPISGHATLYWYQQILGQGPKLLIQFQNNGVVDDSQLPKDRFSAERLKGVDSTLKIQPAKLEDSAVYLCASSLSAGNTEAFFGQGTRLTVV.

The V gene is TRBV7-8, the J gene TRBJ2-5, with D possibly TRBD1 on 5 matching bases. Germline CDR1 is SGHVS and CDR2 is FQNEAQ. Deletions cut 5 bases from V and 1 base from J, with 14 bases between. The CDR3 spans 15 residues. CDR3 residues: CASSPTDTTQETQYF. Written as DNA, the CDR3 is TGTGCCAGCAGCCCGACAGATACAACCCAAGAGACCCAGTACTTC.